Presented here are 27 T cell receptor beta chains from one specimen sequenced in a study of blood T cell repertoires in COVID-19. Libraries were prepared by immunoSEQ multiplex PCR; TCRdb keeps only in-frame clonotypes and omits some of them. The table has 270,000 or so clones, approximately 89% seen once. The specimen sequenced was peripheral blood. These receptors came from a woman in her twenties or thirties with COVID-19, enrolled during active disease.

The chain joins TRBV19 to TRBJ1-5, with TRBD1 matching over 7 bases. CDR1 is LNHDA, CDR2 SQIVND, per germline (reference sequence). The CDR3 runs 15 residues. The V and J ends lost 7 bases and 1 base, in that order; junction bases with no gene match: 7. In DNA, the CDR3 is TGTGCCAGTAATTCTCTGACAGGGAGCAATCAGCCCCAGCATTTT. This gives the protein CASNSLTGSNQPQHF.

As DNA, the CDR3 is TGTGCCAGCAGCTTCAGGGCACGGAACACTGAAGCTTTCTTT. Translated: CASSFRARNTEAFF. This chain uses TRBV5-6 with TRBJ1-1; possibly TRBD1 for D (5 bases). The CDR3 is 14 amino acids. Germline V gives CDR1 SGHDT, CDR2 YYEEEE. Trimming shortened V by 2 bases and J by 1 base, and 9 bases separated the two germline ends.

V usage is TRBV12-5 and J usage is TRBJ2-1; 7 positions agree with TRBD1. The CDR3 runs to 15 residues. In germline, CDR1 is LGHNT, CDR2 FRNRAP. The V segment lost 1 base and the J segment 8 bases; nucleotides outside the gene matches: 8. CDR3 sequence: CASGLGPTGADEQFF. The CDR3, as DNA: TGTGCTAGTGGTTTGGGACCCACAGGGGCTGATGAGCAGTTCTTC. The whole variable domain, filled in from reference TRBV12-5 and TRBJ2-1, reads DARVTQTPRHKVTEMGQEVTMRCQPILGHNTVFWYRQTMMQGLELLAYFRNRAPLDDSGMPKDRFSAEMPDATLATLKIQPSEPRDSAVYFCASGLGPTGADEQFFGPGTRLTVL.

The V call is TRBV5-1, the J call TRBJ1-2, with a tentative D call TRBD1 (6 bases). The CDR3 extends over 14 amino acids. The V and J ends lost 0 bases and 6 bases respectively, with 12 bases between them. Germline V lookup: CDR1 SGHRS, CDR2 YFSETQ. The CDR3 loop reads CASSLAGTQDGYTF. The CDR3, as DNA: TGCGCCAGCAGCTTGGCGGGGACACAGGATGGCTACACCTTC. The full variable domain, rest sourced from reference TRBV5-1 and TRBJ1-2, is KAGVTQTPRYLIKTRGQQVTLSCSPISGHRSVSWYQQTPGQGLQFLFEYFSETQRNKGNFPGRFSGRQFSNSRSEMNVSTLELGDSALYLCASSLAGTQDGYTFGSGTRLTVV.

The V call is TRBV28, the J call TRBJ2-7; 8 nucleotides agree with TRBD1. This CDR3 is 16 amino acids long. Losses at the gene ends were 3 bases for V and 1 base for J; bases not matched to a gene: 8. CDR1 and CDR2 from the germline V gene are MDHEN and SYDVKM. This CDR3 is CASSFISGGLSYEQYF. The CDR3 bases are TGTGCCAGCAGTTTCATATCAGGGGGCTTATCCTACGAGCAGTACTTC.

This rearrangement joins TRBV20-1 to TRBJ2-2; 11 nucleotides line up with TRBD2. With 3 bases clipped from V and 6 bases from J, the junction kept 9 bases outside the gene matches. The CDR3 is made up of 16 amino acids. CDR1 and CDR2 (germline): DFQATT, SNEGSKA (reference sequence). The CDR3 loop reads CSASPLAGGRSGELFF. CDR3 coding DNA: TGCAGTGCTAGTCCCCTAGCGGGGGGAAGGTCCGGGGAGCTGTTTTTT.

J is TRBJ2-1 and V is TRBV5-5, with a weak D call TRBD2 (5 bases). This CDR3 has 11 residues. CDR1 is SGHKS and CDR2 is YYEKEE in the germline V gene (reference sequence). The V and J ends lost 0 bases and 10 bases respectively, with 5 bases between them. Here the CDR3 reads CASSLGREQFF. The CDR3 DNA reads TGTGCCAGCAGCTTGGGGAGGGAGCAGTTCTTC.

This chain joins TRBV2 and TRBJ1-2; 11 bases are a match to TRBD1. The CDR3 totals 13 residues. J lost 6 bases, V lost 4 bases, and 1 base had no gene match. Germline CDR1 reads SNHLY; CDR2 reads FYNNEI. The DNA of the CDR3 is TGTGCCAGCAGTGGGGACAGGGGGAATGGCTACACCTTC. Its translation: CASSGDRGNGYTF. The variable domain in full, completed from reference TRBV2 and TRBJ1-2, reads EPEVTQTPSHQVTQMGQEVILRCVPISNHLYFYWYRQILGQKVEFLVSFYNNEISEKSEIFDDQFSVERPDGSNFTLKIRSTKLEDSAMYFCASSGDRGNGYTFGSGTRLTVV.

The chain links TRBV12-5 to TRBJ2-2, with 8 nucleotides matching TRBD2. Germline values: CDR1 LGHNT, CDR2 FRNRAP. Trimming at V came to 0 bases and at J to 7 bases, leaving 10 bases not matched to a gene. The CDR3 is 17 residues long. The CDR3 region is CASGLVTGGPYRGELFF. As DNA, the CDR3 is TGTGCTAGTGGTTTGGTAACGGGGGGGCCTTATCGCGGGGAGCTGTTTTTT. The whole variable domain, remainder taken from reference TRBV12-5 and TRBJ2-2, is DARVTQTPRHKVTEMGQEVTMRCQPILGHNTVFWYRQTMMQGLELLAYFRNRAPLDDSGMPKDRFSAEMPDATLATLKIQPSEPRDSAVYFCASGLVTGGPYRGELFFGEGSRLTVL.

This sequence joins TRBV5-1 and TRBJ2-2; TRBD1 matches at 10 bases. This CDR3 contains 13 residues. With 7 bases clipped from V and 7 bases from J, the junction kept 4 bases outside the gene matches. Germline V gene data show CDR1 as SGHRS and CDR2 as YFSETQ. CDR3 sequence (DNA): TGCGCCAGCTTGGGACAGGGGATCGGGGAGCTGTTTTTT. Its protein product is CASLGQGIGELFF.

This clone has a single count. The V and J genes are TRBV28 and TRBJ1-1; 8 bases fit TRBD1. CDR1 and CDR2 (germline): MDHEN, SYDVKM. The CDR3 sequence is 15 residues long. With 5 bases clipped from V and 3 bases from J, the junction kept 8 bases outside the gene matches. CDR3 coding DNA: TGTGCCAGCAGTCTAGGACAGGGCGGTTACACTGAAGCTTTCTTT. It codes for CASSLGQGGYTEAFF. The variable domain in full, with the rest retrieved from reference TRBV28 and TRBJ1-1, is DVKVTQSSRYLVKRTGEKVFLECVQDMDHENMFWYRQDPGLGLRLIYFSYDVKMKEKGDIPEGYSVSREKKERFSLILESASTNQTSMYLCASSLGQGGYTEAFFGQGTRLTVV.

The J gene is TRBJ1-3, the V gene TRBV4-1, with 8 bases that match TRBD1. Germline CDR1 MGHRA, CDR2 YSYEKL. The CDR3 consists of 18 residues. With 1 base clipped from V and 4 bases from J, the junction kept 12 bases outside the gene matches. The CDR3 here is CASSQAPPTGEIGNTIYF. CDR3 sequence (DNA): TGCGCCAGCAGCCAAGCCCCCCCGACAGGGGAAATCGGAAACACCATATATTTT.

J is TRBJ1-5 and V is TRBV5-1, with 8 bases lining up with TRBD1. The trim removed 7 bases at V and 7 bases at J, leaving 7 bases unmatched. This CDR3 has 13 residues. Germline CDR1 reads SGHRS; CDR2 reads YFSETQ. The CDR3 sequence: CASSTTGAQPQHF. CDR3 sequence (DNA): TGCGCCAGCTCTACGACAGGGGCACAGCCCCAGCATTTT.

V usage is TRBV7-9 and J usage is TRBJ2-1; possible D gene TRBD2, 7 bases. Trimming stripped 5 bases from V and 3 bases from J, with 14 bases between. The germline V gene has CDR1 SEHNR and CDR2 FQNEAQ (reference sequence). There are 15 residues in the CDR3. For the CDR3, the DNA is TGTGCCAGCAGCGCGCGGGGGCTCCTCTACAATGAGCAGTTCTTC. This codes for CASSARGLLYNEQFF.

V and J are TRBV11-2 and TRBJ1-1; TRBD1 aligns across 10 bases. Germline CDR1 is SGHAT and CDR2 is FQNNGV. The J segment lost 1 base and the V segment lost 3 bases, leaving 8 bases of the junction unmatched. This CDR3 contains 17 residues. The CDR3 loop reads CASSFHRDRGPNTEAFF. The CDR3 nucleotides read TGTGCCAGCAGCTTCCACCGGGACAGGGGCCCGAACACTGAAGCTTTCTTT.

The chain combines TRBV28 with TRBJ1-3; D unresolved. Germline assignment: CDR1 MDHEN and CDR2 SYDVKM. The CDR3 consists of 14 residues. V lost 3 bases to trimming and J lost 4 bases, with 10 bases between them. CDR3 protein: CASSFRGRGNTIYF. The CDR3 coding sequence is TGTGCCAGCAGTTTCCGGGGAAGAGGAAACACCATATATTTT.

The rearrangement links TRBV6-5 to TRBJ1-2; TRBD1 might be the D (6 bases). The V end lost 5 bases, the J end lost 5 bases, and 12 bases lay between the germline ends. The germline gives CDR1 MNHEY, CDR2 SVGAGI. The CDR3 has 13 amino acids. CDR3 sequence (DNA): TGTGCCAGCAGTACCACAGGGTATTATGGCTACACCTTC. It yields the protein CASSTTGYYGYTF.

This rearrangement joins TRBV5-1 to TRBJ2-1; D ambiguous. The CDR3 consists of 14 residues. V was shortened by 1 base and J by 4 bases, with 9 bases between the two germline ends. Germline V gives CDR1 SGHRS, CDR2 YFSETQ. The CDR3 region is CASSLYVTYNEQFF. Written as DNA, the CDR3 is TGCGCCAGCAGCTTGTACGTGACATACAATGAGCAGTTCTTC.

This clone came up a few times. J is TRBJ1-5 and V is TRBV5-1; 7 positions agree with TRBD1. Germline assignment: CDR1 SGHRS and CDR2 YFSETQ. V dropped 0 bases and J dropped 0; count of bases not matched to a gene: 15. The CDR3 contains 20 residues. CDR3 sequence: CASSLAYIRDSHYSNQPQHF. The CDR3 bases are TGCGCCAGCAGCTTGGCCTATATTCGGGACAGCCATTATAGCAATCAGCCCCAGCATTTT. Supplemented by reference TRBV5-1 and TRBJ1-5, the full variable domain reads KAGVTQTPRYLIKTRGQQVTLSCSPISGHRSVSWYQQTPGQGLQFLFEYFSETQRNKGNFPGRFSGRQFSNSRSEMNVSTLELGDSALYLCASSLAYIRDSHYSNQPQHFGDGTRLSIL.

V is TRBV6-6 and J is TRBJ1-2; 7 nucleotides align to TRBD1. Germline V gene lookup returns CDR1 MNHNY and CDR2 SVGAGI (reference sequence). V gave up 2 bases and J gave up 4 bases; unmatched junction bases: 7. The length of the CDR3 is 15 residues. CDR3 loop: CASSYPKQGGYGYTF. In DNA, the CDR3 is TGTGCCAGCAGTTACCCGAAGCAGGGGGGCTATGGCTACACCTTC.

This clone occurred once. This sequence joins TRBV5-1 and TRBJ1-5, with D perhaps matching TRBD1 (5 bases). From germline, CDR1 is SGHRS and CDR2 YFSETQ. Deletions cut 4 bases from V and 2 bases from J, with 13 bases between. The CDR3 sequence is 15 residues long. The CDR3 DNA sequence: TGCGCCAGCAGCCCCGGTGAAGGGGGCAATCAGCCCCAGCATTTT. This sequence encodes CASSPGEGGNQPQHF.

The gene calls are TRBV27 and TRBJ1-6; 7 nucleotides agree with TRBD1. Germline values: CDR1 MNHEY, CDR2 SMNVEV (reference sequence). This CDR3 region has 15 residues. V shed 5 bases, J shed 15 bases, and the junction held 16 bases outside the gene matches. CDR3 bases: TGTGCCAGCAGTCTCGACCGGACAGGCATCAGTGGCCTCCACTTT. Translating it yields CASSLDRTGISGLHF.

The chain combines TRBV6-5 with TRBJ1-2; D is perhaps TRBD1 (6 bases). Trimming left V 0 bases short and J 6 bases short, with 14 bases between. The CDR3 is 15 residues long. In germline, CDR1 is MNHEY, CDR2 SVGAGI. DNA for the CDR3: TGTGCCAGCAGTTACTCCGAGGCAGGGGTTAATGGCTACACCTTC. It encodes CASSYSEAGVNGYTF.

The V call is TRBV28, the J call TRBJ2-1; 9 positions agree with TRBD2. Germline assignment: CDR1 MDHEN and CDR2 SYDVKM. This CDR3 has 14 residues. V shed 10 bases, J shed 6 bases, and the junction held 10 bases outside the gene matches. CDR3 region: CAILLGTSFNEQFF. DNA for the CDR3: TGTGCCATCCTCCTCGGGACTAGCTTCAATGAGCAGTTCTTC.

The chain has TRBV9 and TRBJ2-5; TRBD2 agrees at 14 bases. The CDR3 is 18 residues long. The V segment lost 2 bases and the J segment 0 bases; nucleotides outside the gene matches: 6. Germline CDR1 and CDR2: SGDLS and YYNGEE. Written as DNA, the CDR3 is TGTGCCAGCAGCGTGACTAGCGGGGGGGCGGTTTACCAAGAGACCCAGTACTTC. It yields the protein CASSVTSGGAVYQETQYF.

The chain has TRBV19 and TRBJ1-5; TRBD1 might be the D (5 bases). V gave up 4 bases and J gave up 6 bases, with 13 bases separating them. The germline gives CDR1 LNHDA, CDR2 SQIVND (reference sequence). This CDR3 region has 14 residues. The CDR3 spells CASSSGSGGQPQHF. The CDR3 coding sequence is TGTGCCAGTAGTAGCGGGAGCGGGGGTCAGCCCCAGCATTTT.

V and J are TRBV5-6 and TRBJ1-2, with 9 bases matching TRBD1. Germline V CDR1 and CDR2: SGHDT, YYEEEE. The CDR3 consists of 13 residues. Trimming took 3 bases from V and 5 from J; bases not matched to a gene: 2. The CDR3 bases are TGTGCCAGCAGCTGGACAGGGGAGTATGGCTACACCTTC. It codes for CASSWTGEYGYTF.